The 9 T cell receptor beta chains below come from one sample, sequenced in a study of metastatic and nonmetastatic thyroid tumors. Thyroid surgery was performed in patients who had received no treatment beforehand. TCRdb re-analyzed the PCR reads using MiXCR. This repertoire shows about 7,000 clones, over 15% found once; its top ten account for 20% to 30%. The specimen sequenced was adjacent normal tissue. These receptors were obtained from a male donor with papillary thyroid cancer or a benign thyroid nodule (not recorded which). Some clones in this sample may be carry-over from other donors' samples.

In its sample, this clone was seen a few times. The J gene is TRBJ1-4, the V gene TRBV10-3; D perhaps matches TRBD1 (6 bases). Germline V lookup: CDR1 ENHRY, CDR2 SYGVKD. V lost 5 bases to trimming and J lost 3 bases, with 7 bases between them. This CDR3 is built from 13 residues. The chain's CDR3 is CAISQGPNEKLFF. In nucleotides, the CDR3 is TGTGCCATCAGTCAGGGGCCTAATGAAAAACTGTTTTTT.

By its share, this clone is medium-sized. The V call is TRBV7-2, the J call TRBJ1-2; no definite D call. Germline V gene lookup returns CDR1 SGHTA and CDR2 FQGNSA. This CDR3 has 13 amino acids. V was shortened by 4 bases and J by 5 bases, with 11 bases between the two germline ends. The chain's CDR3 is CASSSGDSYGYTF. CDR3 DNA: TGTGCCAGCAGCTCCGGAGACTCGTATGGCTACACCTTC.

Notes on this clone: This sample also contains other DNA sequences that code for the same CDR3. The chain has TRBV20-1 and TRBJ2-3, with D possibly being TRBD1 (6 bases). V was cut by 5 bases and J by 3 bases, with 18 bases left in between. The CDR3 loop spans 15 amino acids. The germline CDR1 and CDR2 sequences are DFQATT and SNEGSKA (reference sequence). The CDR3 sequence: CSAAGGSIRTDTQYF. DNA for the CDR3: TGCAGTGCTGCTGGGGGCTCTATCAGGACAGATACGCAGTATTTT.

This clone is large (0.1 to 1%) by share. V and J are TRBV28 and TRBJ2-1; the D is unclear. The CDR3 consists of 15 residues. Germline V lookup: CDR1 MDHEN, CDR2 SYDVKM. The V and J ends lost 6 bases and 0 bases respectively, with 12 bases between them. The CDR3 sequence: CASSLVPSSYNEQFF. The CDR3 DNA reads as TGTGCCAGCAGCCTCGTCCCTAGCTCCTACAATGAGCAGTTCTTC.

This clone was seen many times. J is TRBJ2-1 and V is TRBV6-1; D not resolved. The CDR3 has 14 amino acids. V lost 8 bases, J lost 0 bases, and 11 bases lay in between. Germline-derived CDR1 and CDR2 are MNHNS and SASEGT. The CDR3 loop is CASAASSSYNEQFF. The CDR3 DNA reads TGTGCCAGCGCGGCCAGCAGCTCCTACAATGAGCAGTTCTTC.

This clone appeared many times. The chain carries TRBV20-1 and TRBJ2-1; TRBD2 matches at 7 bases. The CDR3 covers 16 residues. After removal of 0 bases from V and 1 base from J, the junction contained 6 bases not matched to a gene. CDR1 is DFQATT and CDR2 is SNEGSKA in the germline V gene (reference sequence). CDR3 in amino acids: CSARDRGSDSYNEQFF. The CDR3 DNA reads as TGCAGTGCTAGAGATCGCGGGAGCGATTCCTACAATGAGCAGTTCTTC.

This clone has only a few counts. This chain joins TRBV12-3 or TRBV12-4 and TRBJ1-2, with D hard to call. With 3 bases removed from V and 3 bases from J, the gap between germline ends came to 11 bases. There are 14 residues in the CDR3. The CDR3 spells CASSFSTRDYGYTF. In DNA, the CDR3 is TGTGCCAGCAGTTTTTCTACCCGGGACTATGGCTACACCTTC.

A single count supports this clone. The chain combines TRBV5-1 with TRBJ1-2, with 7 positions matching TRBD1. The germline gives CDR1 SGHRS, CDR2 YFSETQ. V lost 5 bases to trimming and J lost 0 bases; unmatched junction nucleotides: 7. CDR3 length equals 15 residues. CDR3 loop: CASRIAGGANYGYTF. The CDR3 DNA follows: TGCGCCAGCAGGATAGCAGGGGGAGCTAACTATGGCTACACCTTC. The complete variable domain, with remaining parts taken from reference TRBV5-1 and TRBJ1-2, reads KAGVTQTPRYLIKTRGQQVTLSCSPISGHRSVSWYQQTPGQGLQFLFEYFSETQRNKGNFPGRFSGRQFSNSRSEMNVSTLELGDSALYLCASRIAGGANYGYTFGSGTRLTVV.

This clone occurred a few times. This sample also contains other DNA sequences that code for the same CDR3. CDR3 in DNA: TGTGCCAGCAGTTTAAGGTTAGCGTATGGAGATACGCAGTATTTT. This gives the protein CASSLRLAYGDTQYF. The rearrangement joins TRBV27 to TRBJ2-3; possibly TRBD2 for D (5 bases). The V gene's germline CDR1 is MNHEY and CDR2 SMNVEV (reference sequence). The ends were cut back, 2 bases at V and 5 bases at J, with 14 bases in the middle. The CDR3 is made up of 15 amino acids.